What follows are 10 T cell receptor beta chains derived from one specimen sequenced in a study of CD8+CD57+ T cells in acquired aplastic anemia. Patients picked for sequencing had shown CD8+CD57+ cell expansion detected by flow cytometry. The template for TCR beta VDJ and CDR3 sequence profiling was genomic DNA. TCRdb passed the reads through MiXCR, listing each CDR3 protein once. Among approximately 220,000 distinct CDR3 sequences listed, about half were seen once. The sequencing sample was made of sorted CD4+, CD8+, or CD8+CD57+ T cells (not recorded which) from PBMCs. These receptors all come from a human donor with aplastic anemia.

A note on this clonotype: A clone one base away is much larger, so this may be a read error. In DNA, the CDR3 is TGTGCCAGTAGTATGGGGCCCCGACAGGCGAAGGACACCGGGGAGCTGTTTTTT. It translates to CASSMGPRQAKDTGELFF. The chain has TRBV19 and TRBJ2-2; a possible D gene is TRBD1 (6 bases). Germline-derived CDR1 and CDR2 are LNHDA and SQIVND (reference sequence). This CDR3 is built from 18 residues. V was cut by 3 bases and J by 3 bases, with 20 bases left in between.

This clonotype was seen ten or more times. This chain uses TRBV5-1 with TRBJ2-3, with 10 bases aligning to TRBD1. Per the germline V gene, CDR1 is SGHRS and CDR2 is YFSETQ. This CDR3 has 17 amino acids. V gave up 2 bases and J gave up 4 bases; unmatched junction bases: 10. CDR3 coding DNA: TGCGCCAGCAGCTTCGGTACCGGGACAGGGGTTGCAGATACGCAGTATTTT. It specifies CASSFGTGTGVADTQYF.

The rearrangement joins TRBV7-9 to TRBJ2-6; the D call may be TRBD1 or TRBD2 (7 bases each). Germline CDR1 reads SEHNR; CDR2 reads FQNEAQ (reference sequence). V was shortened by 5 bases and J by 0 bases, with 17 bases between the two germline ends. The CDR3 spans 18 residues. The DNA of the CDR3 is TGTGCCAGCAGCCTAAGCGGGACAGCGCGCTCTGGGGCCAACGTCCTGACTTTC. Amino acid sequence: CASSLSGTARSGANVLTF.

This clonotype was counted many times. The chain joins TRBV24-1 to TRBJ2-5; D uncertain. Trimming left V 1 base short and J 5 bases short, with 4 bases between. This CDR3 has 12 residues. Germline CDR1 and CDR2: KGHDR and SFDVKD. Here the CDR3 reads CATSDFFETQYF. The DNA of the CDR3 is TGTGCCACCAGTGATTTCTTTGAGACCCAGTACTTC.

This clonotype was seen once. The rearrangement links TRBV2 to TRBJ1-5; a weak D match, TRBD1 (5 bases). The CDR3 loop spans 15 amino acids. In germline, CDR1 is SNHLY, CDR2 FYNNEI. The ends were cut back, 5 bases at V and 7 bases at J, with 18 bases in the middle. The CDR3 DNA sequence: TGTGCCAGCAGTTCGTCGGGACGGGGTGGCCAGCCCCAGCATTTT. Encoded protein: CASSSSGRGGQPQHF.

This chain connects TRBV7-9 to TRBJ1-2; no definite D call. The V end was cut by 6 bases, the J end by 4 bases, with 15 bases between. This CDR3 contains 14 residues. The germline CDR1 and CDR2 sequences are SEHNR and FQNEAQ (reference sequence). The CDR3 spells CASSHTVQGYGYTF. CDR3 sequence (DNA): TGTGCCAGCAGTCACACCGTCCAAGGCTATGGCTACACCTTC.

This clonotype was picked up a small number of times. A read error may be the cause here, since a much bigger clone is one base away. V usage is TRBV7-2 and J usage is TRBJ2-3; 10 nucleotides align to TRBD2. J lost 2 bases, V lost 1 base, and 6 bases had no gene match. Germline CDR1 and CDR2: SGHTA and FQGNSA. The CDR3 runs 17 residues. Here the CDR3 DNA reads TGTGCCAGCAGCTTAGTTGGAACTAGCGGGAACACAGATACGCAGTATTTT. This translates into CASSLVGTSGNTDTQYF.

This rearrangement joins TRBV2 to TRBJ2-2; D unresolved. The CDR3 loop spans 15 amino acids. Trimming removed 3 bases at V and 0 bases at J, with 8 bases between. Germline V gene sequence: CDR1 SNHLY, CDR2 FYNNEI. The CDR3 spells CASSDMTANTGELFF. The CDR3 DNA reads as TGTGCCAGCAGTGATATGACGGCGAACACCGGGGAGCTGTTTTTT. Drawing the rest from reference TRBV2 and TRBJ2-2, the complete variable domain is EPEVTQTPSHQVTQMGQEVILRCVPISNHLYFYWYRQILGQKVEFLVSFYNNEISEKSEIFDDQFSVERPDGSNFTLKIRSTKLEDSAMYFCASSDMTANTGELFFGEGSRLTVL.

CDR3 in DNA: TGTGCCAGTCACGCCGGAGGGGAAGGGATTAATGAGCAGTTCTTC. Amino acid sequence: CASHAGGEGINEQFF. The chain uses TRBV19 and TRBJ2-1; a weak D match, TRBD2 (6 bases). The CDR3 is 15 amino acids. Germline V gives CDR1 LNHDA, CDR2 SQIVND (reference sequence). Trimming removed 8 bases at V and 7 bases at J, with 21 bases between.

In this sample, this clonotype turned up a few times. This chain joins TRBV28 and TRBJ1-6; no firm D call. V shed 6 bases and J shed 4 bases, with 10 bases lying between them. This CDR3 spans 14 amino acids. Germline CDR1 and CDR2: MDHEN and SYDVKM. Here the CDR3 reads CASSPGEYNSPLHF. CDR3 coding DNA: TGTGCCAGCAGCCCCGGAGAGTATAATTCACCCCTCCACTTT.